The 25 T cell receptor beta chains below were found in one sample sequenced in a study of cytomegalovirus exposure and HLA in healthy donors. The primer mix had 60 Vbeta and 13 Jbeta primers. Profiling relied on immunoSEQ multiplex PCR, and the TCRdb table lists in-frame clones only, not all of them. The table lists about 120,000 clones, 77% of them singletons. The sample taken for sequencing was PBMCs. These receptors were collected from a man younger than 35 in good health and CMV-seropositive.

The chain uses TRBV30 and TRBJ2-7; a possible D gene is TRBD2 (6 bases). The V and J ends lost 2 bases and 2 bases respectively, with 13 bases between them. The CDR3 covers 14 residues. Germline CDR1 GTSNPN, CDR2 SVGIG (reference sequence). For the CDR3, the DNA is TGTGCCTGGAGTTTAGGAGGGGACCCCTACGAGCAGTACTTC. Its protein product is CAWSLGGDPYEQYF. Together with reference TRBV30 and TRBJ2-7, the CDR3 gives the full variable domain: SQTIHQWPATLVQPVGSPLSLECTVEGTSNPNLYWYRQAAGRGLQLLFYSVGIGQISSEVPQNLSASRPQDRQFILSSKKLLLSDSGFYLCAWSLGGDPYEQYFGPGTRLTVT.

In the case of this clone: In the same sample, other DNA sequences code for this CDR3. The chain combines TRBV27 with TRBJ1-5; 7 bases match TRBD1. The CDR3 consists of 14 residues. The germline V gene encodes CDR1 MNHEY and CDR2 SMNVEV (reference sequence). V was pared by 2 bases and J by 4 bases, with 2 bases of the junction left unmatched. CDR3 sequence: CASSLGQVNQPQHF. The DNA for the CDR3 is TGTGCCAGCAGTTTAGGACAGGTGAATCAGCCCCAGCATTTT.

In nucleotides, the CDR3 is TGTGCCAGTAGTACGGGACAGTATAATTCACCCCTCCACTTT. Amino acids: CASSTGQYNSPLHF. V gene TRBV19 combines with J gene TRBJ1-6; 7 positions agree with TRBD1. V was pared by 4 bases and J by 4 bases, with 1 base of the junction left unmatched. CDR1 and CDR2 (germline): LNHDA, SQIVND (reference sequence). The CDR3 consists of 14 residues.

The rearrangement joins TRBV4-2 to TRBJ1-3; 8 bases line up with TRBD1. Germline CDR1 and CDR2: LGHNA and YNFKEQ. CDR3 length: 17 amino acids. J gave up 2 bases and V 4 bases, and 10 bases lay outside the gene matches. CDR3 in DNA: TGTGCCAGCAGCCCATTAGACAGGGGTTCTGCTGGAAACACCATATATTTT. This encodes CASSPLDRGSAGNTIYF.

This chain connects TRBV9 to TRBJ2-7, with TRBD2 identical over 7 bases. The trim removed 4 bases at V and 0 bases at J, leaving 1 base unmatched. The CDR3 sequence is 13 residues long. Germline V CDR1 and CDR2: SGDLS, YYNGEE. The CDR3 DNA is TGTGCCAGCAGCCCTAGCGGCTCCTACGAGCAGTACTTC. Translated, it gives CASSPSGSYEQYF.

The V gene is TRBV28, the J gene TRBJ2-1; maybe TRBD2 (6 bases). Deletions cut 5 bases from V and 5 bases from J, with 16 bases between. Germline V gives CDR1 MDHEN, CDR2 SYDVKM. The CDR3 covers 15 residues. The CDR3 reads CASSRPSGWDNEQFF. The CDR3 DNA is TGTGCCAGCAGTCGCCCCAGCGGGTGGGACAATGAGCAGTTCTTC.

The rearrangement uses TRBV4-1 and TRBJ2-6; D perhaps matches TRBD1 (5 bases). Germline V gene lookup returns CDR1 MGHRA and CDR2 YSYEKL. CDR3 size: 18 residues. The V end was cut by 0 bases, the J end by 15 bases, with 27 bases between. The CDR3 loop reads CASSQERGAGNRFHGLTF. CDR3 DNA: TGCGCCAGCAGCCAAGAAAGGGGCGCAGGGAACCGGTTCCACGGCCTGACTTTC.

The chain joins TRBV27 to TRBJ1-2, with D perhaps matching TRBD1 (6 bases). Germline assignment: CDR1 MNHEY and CDR2 SMNVEV (reference sequence). The CDR3 spans 15 residues. Trimming removed 6 bases at V and 3 bases at J, with 17 bases between. The CDR3 DNA reads TGTGCCAGCAGCCGCGACAGGAGTCGGTACTATGGCTACACCTTC. Translated, it gives CASSRDRSRYYGYTF.

The gene calls are TRBV4-2 and TRBJ1-4; the D gene is possibly TRBD1 (5 bases). V was cut by 0 bases and J by 0 bases, with 17 bases left in between. Germline CDR1 reads LGHNA; CDR2 reads YNFKEQ. The CDR3 totals 19 residues. The CDR3 loop reads CASSQDGALFGPTNEKLFF. Here the CDR3 DNA reads TGTGCCAGCAGCCAAGATGGGGCGCTCTTCGGGCCAACTAATGAAAAACTGTTTTTT.

V gene TRBV5-4 combines with J gene TRBJ1-4; the D is unclear. Trimming took 0 bases from V and 7 from J, leaving 16 bases between them. This CDR3 contains 16 residues. Per germline, CDR1 SGHNT and CDR2 YYREEE (reference sequence). DNA for the CDR3: TGTGCCAGCAGCTTGGGGGGAGTGGGAAGGAGTGAAAAACTGTTTTTT. It specifies CASSLGGVGRSEKLFF.

This chain uses TRBV6-1 with TRBJ1-1, with 10 nucleotides matching TRBD1. J was trimmed by 1 base and V by 5 bases; bases with no gene match: 4. This CDR3 has 15 amino acids. The germline CDR1 and CDR2 sequences are MNHNS and SASEGT. CDR3 sequence reads: CASSIRTGGNTEAFF. As DNA, the CDR3 is TGTGCCAGCAGTATTCGGACAGGGGGGAACACTGAAGCTTTCTTT.

This clone was seen a handful of times. The chain recombines TRBV19 with TRBJ1-1; 12 bases map to TRBD1. Germline-derived CDR1 and CDR2 are LNHDA and SQIVND (reference sequence). J lost 4 bases, V lost 8 bases, and 8 bases had no gene match. The CDR3 covers 15 residues. In DNA, the CDR3 is TGTGCCAGTCATAAGCCGGGACAGGGGGCCACTGAAGCTTTCTTT. Protein sequence: CASHKPGQGATEAFF.

A few counts support this clone. The chain recombines TRBV7-9 with TRBJ2-7, with D possibly matching TRBD1 (6 bases). This CDR3 comprises 12 residues. V was cut by 5 bases and J by 4 bases, with 9 bases left in between. Germline-derived CDR1 and CDR2 are SEHNR and FQNEAQ (reference sequence). The CDR3 here is CASSPDRYEQYF. The DNA of the CDR3 is TGTGCCAGCAGCCCGGACAGATACGAGCAGTACTTC.

V gene TRBV5-1 combines with J gene TRBJ1-2; 8 positions match TRBD1. Germline CDR1 reads SGHRS; CDR2 reads YFSETQ. The CDR3 is made up of 16 amino acids. V gave up 4 bases and J gave up 8 bases; unmatched junction bases: 16. In DNA, the CDR3 is TGCGCCAGCAGCGCCTATGCGGGACAGGTCAATGACGGCTACACCTTC. It yields the protein CASSAYAGQVNDGYTF.

This rearrangement joins TRBV4-1 to TRBJ2-7; D is undetermined. The length of the CDR3 is 13 residues. Trimming pared 4 bases from V and 6 bases from J, leaving 13 bases between. Per germline, CDR1 MGHRA and CDR2 YSYEKL. The CDR3 DNA reads TGCGCCAGCAGCCCCAATCCTACCACCGAGCAGTACTTC. Protein product: CASSPNPTTEQYF.

V is TRBV27 and J is TRBJ2-1; 8 bases agree with TRBD2. The junction had 4 bases not matched to a gene; V was cut back by 3 bases and J by 0 bases. There are 16 residues in the CDR3. Looked up from germline, CDR1 is MNHEY and CDR2 is SMNVEV (reference sequence). The CDR3 loop reads CASSFSGTSSYNEQFF. The CDR3 DNA follows: TGTGCCAGCAGTTTTTCCGGGACTAGCTCCTACAATGAGCAGTTCTTC.

The V gene is TRBV2, the J gene TRBJ1-6; 9 bases are shared with TRBD1. V lost 6 bases to trimming and J lost 6 bases; unmatched junction nucleotides: 12. There are 17 residues in the CDR3. From germline, CDR1 is SNHLY and CDR2 FYNNEI. The CDR3 loop reads CASSLPQGASPNSPLHF. The DNA for the CDR3 is TGTGCCAGCAGCCTTCCACAGGGGGCGTCCCCTAATTCACCCCTCCACTTT.

The gene calls are TRBV5-1 and TRBJ2-7; the match to TRBD1 covers 9 bases. Germline CDR1 SGHRS, CDR2 YFSETQ. This CDR3 has 15 residues. The V gene end was trimmed by 3 bases and the J gene end by 4 bases; junction bases not matched to a gene: 8. The DNA of the CDR3 is TGCGCCAGCAGCTACCCCGGGACAGGGATGTACGAGCAGTACTTC. Protein sequence: CASSYPGTGMYEQYF.

The chain carries TRBV28 and TRBJ1-6; D is undetermined. Germline loops: CDR1 MDHEN, CDR2 SYDVKM. Trimming took off 6 bases at V and 11 bases at J, with 11 bases between the two ends. The CDR3 runs 12 residues. In DNA form, the CDR3 reads TGTGCCAGCAGCCTGGCGGGTCCACCCCTCCACTTT. Translation: CASSLAGPPLHF.

This sequence joins TRBV2 and TRBJ1-1; D is perhaps TRBD1 (5 bases). V lost 4 bases, J lost 3 bases, and 21 bases lay in between. The germline gives CDR1 SNHLY, CDR2 FYNNEI. The length of the CDR3 is 17 residues. This CDR3 is CASSAGEGGLEDTEAFF. The CDR3 DNA is TGTGCCAGCAGTGCGGGGGAAGGAGGGTTAGAGGACACTGAAGCTTTCTTT. The complete variable domain, with remaining parts taken from reference TRBV2 and TRBJ1-1, reads EPEVTQTPSHQVTQMGQEVILRCVPISNHLYFYWYRQILGQKVEFLVSFYNNEISEKSEIFDDQFSVERPDGSNFTLKIRSTKLEDSAMYFCASSAGEGGLEDTEAFFGQGTRLTVV.

At least ten counts were recorded for this clone. V and J are TRBV6-1 and TRBJ2-7; 8 positions match TRBD1. V trimming: 5 bases; J trimming: 2 bases; junction bases outside the gene matches: 5. CDR1 MNHNS and CDR2 SASEGT come from the germline V gene. The CDR3 consists of 14 residues. The CDR3: CASSLQGVPYEQYF. In DNA form, the CDR3 reads TGTGCCAGCAGTTTACAGGGGGTACCCTACGAGCAGTACTTC.

In its sample, this clone was seen once. CDR3 protein: CASSASGGSYEQYF. The CDR3 nucleotides are TGTGCCAGTAGCGCCAGCGGGGGCTCCTACGAGCAGTACTTC. This chain links TRBV19 with TRBJ2-7, with TRBD2 identical over 8 bases. After removal of 6 bases from V and 0 bases from J, the junction contained 4 bases not matched to a gene. Germline V gene lookup returns CDR1 LNHDA and CDR2 SQIVND (reference sequence). This CDR3 region has 14 residues. Full variable domain (outside the CDR3, taken from reference TRBV19 and TRBJ2-7): DGGITQSPKYLFRKEGQNVTLSCEQNLNHDAMYWYRQDPGQGLRLIYYSQIVNDFQKGDIAEGYSVSREKKESFPLTVTSAQKNPTAFYLCASSASGGSYEQYFGPGTRLTVT.

Only one count was recorded for this clone. The gene calls are TRBV30 and TRBJ2-1; the match to TRBD2 covers 11 bases. V shed 0 bases, J shed 7 bases, and the junction held 5 bases outside the gene matches. CDR3 length: 15 residues. Germline CDR1 reads GTSNPN; CDR2 reads SVGIG (reference sequence). The CDR3 loop is CAWSVLAGVSNEQFF. The CDR3 DNA sequence: TGTGCCTGGAGTGTACTAGCGGGAGTAAGTAATGAGCAGTTCTTC.

This chain uses TRBV5-1 with TRBJ2-7, with TRBD1 matching 7 bases. The CDR3 has 14 residues. The junction had 5 bases not matched to a gene; V was cut back by 3 bases and J by 2 bases. Germline values: CDR1 SGHRS, CDR2 YFSETQ. This CDR3 reads CASSSETGPYEQYF. The DNA of the CDR3 is TGCGCCAGCAGCTCCGAGACAGGGCCCTACGAGCAGTACTTC.

This chain links TRBV5-1 with TRBJ2-7, with D possibly matching TRBD2 (5 bases). Deletions cut 4 bases from V and 6 bases from J, with 17 bases between. This CDR3 has 14 residues. Germline values: CDR1 SGHRS, CDR2 YFSETQ. CDR3 region: CASSPARGVSEQYF. CDR3 DNA: TGCGCCAGCAGCCCAGCACGGGGAGTGAGCGAGCAGTACTTC.